This T cell receptor beta chain was recovered during a study of blood T cell repertoires in COVID-19. For the study at large: Acute and convalescent COVID-19 specimens originated in the United States, Italy and Spain.

Produced via immunoSEQ multiplex PCR; TCRdb's table is partial and in-frame only. The sample has about 140,000 clones; around 80% are singletons. CDR3 length equals 17 residues. The V end was cut by 3 bases, the J end by 9 bases, with 22 bases between. Germline CDR1 and CDR2: SGDLS and YYNGEE. The chain combines TRBV9 with TRBJ1-6, with D possibly being TRBD1 (6 bases). The sequence derives from a woman aged 80 or over with active or convalescent COVID-19. Sequenced input: peripheral blood. CDR3 region: CASSASNLAGERSPLHF. The CDR3 nucleotides read TGTGCCAGCAGCGCTTCCAATCTTGCAGGGGAACGTTCACCCCTCCACTTT. Full variable domain (remainder filled in from reference TRBV9 and TRBJ1-6): DSGVTQTPKHLITATGQRVTLRCSPRSGDLSVYWYQQSLDQGLQFLIQYYNGEERAKGNILERFSAQQFPDLHSELNLSSLELGDSALYFCASSASNLAGERSPLHFGNGTRLTVT.